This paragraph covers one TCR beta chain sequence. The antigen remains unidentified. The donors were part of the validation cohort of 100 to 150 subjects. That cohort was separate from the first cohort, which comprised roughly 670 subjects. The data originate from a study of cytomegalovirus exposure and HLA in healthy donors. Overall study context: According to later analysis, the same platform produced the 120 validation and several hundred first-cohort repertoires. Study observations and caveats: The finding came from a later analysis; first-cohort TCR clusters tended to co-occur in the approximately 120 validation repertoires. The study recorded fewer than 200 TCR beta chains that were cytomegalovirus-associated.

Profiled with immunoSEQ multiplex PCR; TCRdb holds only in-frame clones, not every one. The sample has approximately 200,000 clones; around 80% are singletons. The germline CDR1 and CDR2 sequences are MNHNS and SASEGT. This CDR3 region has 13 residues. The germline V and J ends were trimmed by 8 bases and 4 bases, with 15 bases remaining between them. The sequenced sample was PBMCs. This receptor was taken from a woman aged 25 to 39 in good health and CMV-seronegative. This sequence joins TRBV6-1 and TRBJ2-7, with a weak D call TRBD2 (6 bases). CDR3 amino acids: CASHRGSGYEQYF. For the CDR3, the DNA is TGTGCCAGCCACCGAGGGAGCGGGTACGAGCAGTACTTC.